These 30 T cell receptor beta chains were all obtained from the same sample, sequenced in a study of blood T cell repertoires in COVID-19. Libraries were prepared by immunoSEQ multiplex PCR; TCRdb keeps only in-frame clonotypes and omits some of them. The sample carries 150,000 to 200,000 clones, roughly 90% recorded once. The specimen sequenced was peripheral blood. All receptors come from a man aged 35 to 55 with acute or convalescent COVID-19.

Here the CDR3 reads CASSDQGGDTEAFF. The CDR3 DNA reads TGCGCCAGCAGCGACCAGGGTGGGGACACTGAAGCTTTCTTT. The chain couples TRBV5-1 to TRBJ1-1; weak D call: TRBD1 (5 bases). The V and J ends lost 4 bases and 3 bases respectively, with 13 bases between them. Germline V gene lookup returns CDR1 SGHRS and CDR2 YFSETQ. This CDR3 region has 14 residues.

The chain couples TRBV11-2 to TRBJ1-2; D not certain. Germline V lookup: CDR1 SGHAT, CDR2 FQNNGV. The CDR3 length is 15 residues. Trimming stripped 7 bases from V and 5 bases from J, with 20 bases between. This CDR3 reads CASKARHGENYGYTF. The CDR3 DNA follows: TGTGCCAGCAAGGCGCGGCACGGGGAAAATTATGGCTACACCTTC.

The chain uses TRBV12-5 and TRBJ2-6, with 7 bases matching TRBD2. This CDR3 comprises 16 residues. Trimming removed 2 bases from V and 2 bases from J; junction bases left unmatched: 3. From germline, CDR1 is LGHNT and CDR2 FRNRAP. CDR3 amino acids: CASGLTGGTGANVLTF. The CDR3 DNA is TGTGCTAGTGGTTTGACGGGGGGAACTGGGGCCAACGTCCTGACTTTC.

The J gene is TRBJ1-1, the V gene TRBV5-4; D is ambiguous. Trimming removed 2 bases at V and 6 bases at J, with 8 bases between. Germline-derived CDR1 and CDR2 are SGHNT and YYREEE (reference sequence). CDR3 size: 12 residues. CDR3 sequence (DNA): TGTGCCAGCAGCTTTGGAGGATCTGAAGCTTTCTTT. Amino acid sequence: CASSFGGSEAFF.

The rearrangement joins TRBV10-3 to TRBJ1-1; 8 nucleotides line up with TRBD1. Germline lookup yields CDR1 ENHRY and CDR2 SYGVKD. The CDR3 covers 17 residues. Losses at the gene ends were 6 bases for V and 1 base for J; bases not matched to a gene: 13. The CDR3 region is CAISKLTTGGGNTEAFF. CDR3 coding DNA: TGTGCCATCAGCAAACTTACAACAGGGGGAGGGAACACTGAAGCTTTCTTT.

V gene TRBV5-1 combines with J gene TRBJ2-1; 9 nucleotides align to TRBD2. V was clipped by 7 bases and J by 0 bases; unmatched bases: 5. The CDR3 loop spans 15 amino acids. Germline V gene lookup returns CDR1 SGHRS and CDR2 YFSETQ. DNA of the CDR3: TGCGCCAGCGGGACTAGCATGAGCTCCTACAATGAGCAGTTCTTC. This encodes CASGTSMSSYNEQFF. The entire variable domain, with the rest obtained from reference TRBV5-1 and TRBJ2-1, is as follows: KAGVTQTPRYLIKTRGQQVTLSCSPISGHRSVSWYQQTPGQGLQFLFEYFSETQRNKGNFPGRFSGRQFSNSRSEMNVSTLELGDSALYLCASGTSMSSYNEQFFGPGTRLTVL.

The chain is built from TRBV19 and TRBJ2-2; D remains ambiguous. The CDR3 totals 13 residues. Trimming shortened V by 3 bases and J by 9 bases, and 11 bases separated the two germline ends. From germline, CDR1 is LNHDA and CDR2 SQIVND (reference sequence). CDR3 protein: CASSMTGARELFF. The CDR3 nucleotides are TGTGCCAGTAGTATGACCGGAGCCCGGGAGCTGTTTTTT.

The CDR3 DNA is TGTGCCATCAGTAGGAAATCGACTAGCGCCTACCAAGAGACCCAGTACTTC. As protein: CAISRKSTSAYQETQYF. The chain combines TRBV10-3 with TRBJ2-5; the match to TRBD2 covers 8 bases. The V segment lost 5 bases and the J segment 0 bases; nucleotides outside the gene matches: 11. Germline V lookup: CDR1 ENHRY, CDR2 SYGVKD. CDR3 length: 17 amino acids.

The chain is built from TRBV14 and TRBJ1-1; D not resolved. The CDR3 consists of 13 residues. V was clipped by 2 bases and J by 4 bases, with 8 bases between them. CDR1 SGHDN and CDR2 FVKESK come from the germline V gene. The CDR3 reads CASSQNAGTEAFF. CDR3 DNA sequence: TGTGCCAGCAGCCAAAACGCGGGCACTGAAGCTTTCTTT.

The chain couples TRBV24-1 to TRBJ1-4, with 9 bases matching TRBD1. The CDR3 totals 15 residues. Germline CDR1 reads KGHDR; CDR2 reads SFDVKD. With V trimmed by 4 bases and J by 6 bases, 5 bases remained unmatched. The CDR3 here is CATSDPGQGDEKLFF. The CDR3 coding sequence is TGTGCCACCAGTGACCCGGGACAGGGTGATGAAAAACTGTTTTTT.

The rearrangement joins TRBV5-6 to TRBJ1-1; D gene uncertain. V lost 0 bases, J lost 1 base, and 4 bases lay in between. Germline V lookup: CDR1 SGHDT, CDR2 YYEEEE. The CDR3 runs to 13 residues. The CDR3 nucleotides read TGTGCCAGCAGCTTGGACAGGAACACTGAAGCTTTCTTT. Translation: CASSLDRNTEAFF.

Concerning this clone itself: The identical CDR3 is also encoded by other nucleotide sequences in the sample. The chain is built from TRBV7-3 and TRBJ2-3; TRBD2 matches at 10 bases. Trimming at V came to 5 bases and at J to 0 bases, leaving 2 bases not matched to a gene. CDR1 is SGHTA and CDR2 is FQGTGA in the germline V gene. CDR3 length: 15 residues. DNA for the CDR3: TGTGCCAGCAGCAGAGCGGGGGGGAGCACAGATACGCAGTATTTT. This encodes CASSRAGGSTDTQYF.

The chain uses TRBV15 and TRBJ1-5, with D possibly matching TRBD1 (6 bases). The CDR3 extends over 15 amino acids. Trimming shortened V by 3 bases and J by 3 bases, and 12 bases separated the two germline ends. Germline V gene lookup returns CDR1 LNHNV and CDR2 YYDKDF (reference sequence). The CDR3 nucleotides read TGTGCCACCAGCAGTCACAGGGAGCACAATCAGCCCCAGCATTTT. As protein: CATSSHREHNQPQHF.

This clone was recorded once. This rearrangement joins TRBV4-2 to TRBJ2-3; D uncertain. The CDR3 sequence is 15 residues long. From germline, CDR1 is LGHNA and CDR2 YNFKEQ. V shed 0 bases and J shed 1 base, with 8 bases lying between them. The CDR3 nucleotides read TGTGCCAGCAGCCAAGACAGTCTAGGCACAGATACGCAGTATTTT. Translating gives CASSQDSLGTDTQYF.

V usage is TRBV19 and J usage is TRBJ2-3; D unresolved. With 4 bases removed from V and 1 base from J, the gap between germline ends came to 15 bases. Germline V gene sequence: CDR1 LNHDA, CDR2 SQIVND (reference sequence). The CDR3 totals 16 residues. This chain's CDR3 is CASSTAALGRTDTQYF. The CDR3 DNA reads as TGTGCCAGTAGTACCGCAGCGTTGGGTCGCACAGATACGCAGTATTTT.

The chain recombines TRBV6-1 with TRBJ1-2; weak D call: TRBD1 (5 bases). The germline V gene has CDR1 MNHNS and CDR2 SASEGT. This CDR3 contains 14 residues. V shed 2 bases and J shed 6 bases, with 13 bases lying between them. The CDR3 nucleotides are TGTGCCAGCAGTGAATCTGGCAGGGTCGATGGCTACACCTTC. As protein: CASSESGRVDGYTF.

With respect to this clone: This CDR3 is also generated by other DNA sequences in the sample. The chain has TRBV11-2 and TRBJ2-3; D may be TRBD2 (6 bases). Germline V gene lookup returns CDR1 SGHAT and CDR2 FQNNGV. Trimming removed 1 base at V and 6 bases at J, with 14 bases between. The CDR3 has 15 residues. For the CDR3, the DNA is TGTGCCAGCAGCTTAGGAGCGTCTGGAGGGGATACGCAGTATTTT. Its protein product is CASSLGASGGDTQYF.

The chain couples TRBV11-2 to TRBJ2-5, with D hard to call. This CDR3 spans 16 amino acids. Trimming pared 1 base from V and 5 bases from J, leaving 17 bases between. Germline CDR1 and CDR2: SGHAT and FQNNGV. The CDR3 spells CASSLGVSVPRETQYF. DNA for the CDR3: TGTGCCAGCAGCTTAGGAGTTTCTGTCCCTAGGGAGACCCAGTACTTC.

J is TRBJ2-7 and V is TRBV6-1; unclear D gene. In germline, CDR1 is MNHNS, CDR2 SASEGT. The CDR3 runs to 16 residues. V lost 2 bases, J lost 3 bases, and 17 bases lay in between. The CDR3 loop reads CASSEMRPPFLYEQYF. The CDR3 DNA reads TGTGCCAGCAGTGAAATGAGGCCTCCCTTCCTCTACGAGCAGTACTTC.

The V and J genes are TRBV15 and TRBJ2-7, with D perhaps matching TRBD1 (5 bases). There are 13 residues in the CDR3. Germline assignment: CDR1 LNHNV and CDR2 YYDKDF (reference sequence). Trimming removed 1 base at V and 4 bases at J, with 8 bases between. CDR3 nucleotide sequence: TGTGCCACCAGCAGAGCAGGGCTTTACGAGCAGTACTTC. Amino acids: CATSRAGLYEQYF.

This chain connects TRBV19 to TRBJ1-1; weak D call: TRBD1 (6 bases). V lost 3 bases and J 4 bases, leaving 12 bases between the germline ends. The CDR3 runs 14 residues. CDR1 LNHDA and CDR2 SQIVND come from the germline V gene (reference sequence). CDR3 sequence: CASSIQGIGTEAFF. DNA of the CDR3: TGTGCCAGTAGTATCCAGGGGATTGGCACTGAAGCTTTCTTT.

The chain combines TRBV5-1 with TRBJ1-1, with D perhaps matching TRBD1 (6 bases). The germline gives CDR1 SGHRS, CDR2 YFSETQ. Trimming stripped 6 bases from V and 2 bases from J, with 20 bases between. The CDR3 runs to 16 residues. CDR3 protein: CASTLMLGQRNTEAFF. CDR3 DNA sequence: TGCGCCAGCACCCTAATGTTGGGACAAAGAAACACTGAAGCTTTCTTT.

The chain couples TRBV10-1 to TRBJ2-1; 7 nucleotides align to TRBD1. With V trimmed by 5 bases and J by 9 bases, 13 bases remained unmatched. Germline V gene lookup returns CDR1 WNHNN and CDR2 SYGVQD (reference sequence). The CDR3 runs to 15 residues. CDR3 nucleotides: TGCGCCAGCAGTCGGGACAGTCAATTTGTAAGTGAGCAGTTCTTC. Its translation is CASSRDSQFVSEQFF.

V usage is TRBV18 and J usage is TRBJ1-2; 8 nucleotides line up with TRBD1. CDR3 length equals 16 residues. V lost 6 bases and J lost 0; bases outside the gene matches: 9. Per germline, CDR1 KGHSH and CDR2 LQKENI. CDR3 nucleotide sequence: TGTGCCAGCTCCCCCGGACAGGGTCGATCTAACTATGGCTACACCTTC. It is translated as CASSPGQGRSNYGYTF. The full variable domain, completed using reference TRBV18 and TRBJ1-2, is NAGVMQNPRHLVRRRGQEARLRCSPMKGHSHVYWYRQLPEEGLKFMVYLQKENIIDESGMPKERFSAEFPKEGPSILRIQQVVRGDSAAYFCASSPGQGRSNYGYTFGSGTRLTVV.

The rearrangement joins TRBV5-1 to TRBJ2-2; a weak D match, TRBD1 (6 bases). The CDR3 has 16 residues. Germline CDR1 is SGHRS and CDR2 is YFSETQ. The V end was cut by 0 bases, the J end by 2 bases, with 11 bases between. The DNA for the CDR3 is TGCGCCAGCAGCTTGGCAGGGGTAGTAAACACCGGGGAGCTGTTTTTT. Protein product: CASSLAGVVNTGELFF.

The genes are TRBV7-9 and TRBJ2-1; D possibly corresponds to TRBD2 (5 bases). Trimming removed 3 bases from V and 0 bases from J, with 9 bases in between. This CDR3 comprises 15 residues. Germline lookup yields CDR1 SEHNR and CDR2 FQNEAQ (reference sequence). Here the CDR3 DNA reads TGTGCCAGCAGCTTCGGGGAAAGCTCCTACAATGAGCAGTTCTTC. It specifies CASSFGESSYNEQFF.

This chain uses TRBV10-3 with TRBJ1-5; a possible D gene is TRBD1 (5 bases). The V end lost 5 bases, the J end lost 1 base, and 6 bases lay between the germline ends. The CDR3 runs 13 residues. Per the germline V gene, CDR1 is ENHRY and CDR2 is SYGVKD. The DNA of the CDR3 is TGTGCCATCAGTCAGGGAAGCAATCAGCCCCAGCATTTT. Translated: CAISQGSNQPQHF.

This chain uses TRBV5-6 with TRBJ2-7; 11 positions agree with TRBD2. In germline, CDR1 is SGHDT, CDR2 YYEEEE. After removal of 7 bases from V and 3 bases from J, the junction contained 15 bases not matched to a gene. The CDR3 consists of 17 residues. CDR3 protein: CASGWGPTSGGIYEQYF. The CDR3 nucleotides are TGTGCCAGCGGGTGGGGCCCAACTAGCGGGGGAATCTACGAGCAGTACTTC.

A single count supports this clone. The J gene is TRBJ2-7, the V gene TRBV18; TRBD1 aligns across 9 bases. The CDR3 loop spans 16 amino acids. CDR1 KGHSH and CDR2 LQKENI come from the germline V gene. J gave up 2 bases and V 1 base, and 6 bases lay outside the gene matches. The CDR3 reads CASSPRAGTGPYEQYF. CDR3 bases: TGTGCCAGCTCACCACGAGCCGGGACAGGGCCCTACGAGCAGTACTTC.

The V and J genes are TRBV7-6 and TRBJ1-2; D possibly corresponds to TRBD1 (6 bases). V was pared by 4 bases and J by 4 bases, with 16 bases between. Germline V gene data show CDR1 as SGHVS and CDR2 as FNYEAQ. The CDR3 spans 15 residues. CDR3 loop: CASSSSGGGGYGYTF. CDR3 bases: TGTGCCAGCAGCTCCTCGGGGGGAGGGGGCTATGGCTACACCTTC.